This TCR beta chain was recorded in a study of shared clonotypes between healthy human individuals. It was approximately 280 ng DNA, some 28,000 T cell genomes, that went into each replicate PCR of unsorted PBMC. Method: immunoSEQ multiplex PCR; TCRdb's copy keeps in-frame clones and lacks some. The table has 450,000 to 550,000 clones, less than 85% seen once; the top ten hold about an eighth. The CDR3 has 14 amino acids. Study-wide points: Donor clonotype sharing was expected to depend on sequencing depth.

On this clone itself: Its matching antigen is unknown.

This clonotype originated in a woman in her thirties or forties in good health. Some clones in this sample may be carry-over from other donors' samples. The chain recombines TRBV21-1 with TRBJ2-2; the table's D call of TRBD2 was not tested on the DNA. TRBV21-1 is a pseudogene. Source material: PBMCs. CDR3 region: CASTRGPNTGELFF. The CDR3 coding sequence is TGTGCCAGCACCCGAGGTCCGAACACCGGGGAGCTGTTTTTT.